Each of the 24 T cell receptor beta chains below was sequenced from the same sample in a study of radiotherapy plus CTLA-4 blockade in lung cancer. Assay used: immunoSEQ multiplex PCR; TCRdb lists only in-frame clones, some missing. The sample contains about 51,000 clones, 75% to 80% of which appear only once. Sequenced material: peripheral blood, taken from a patient treated with radiotherapy plus ipilimumab. The receptors were sampled from a human donor with non-small cell lung cancer whose response to radiotherapy plus ipilimumab could not be evaluated.

This clone was detected only a few times. V and J are TRBV5-4 and TRBJ2-7; TRBD2 is a possible D gene (7 bases). The CDR3 is 15 residues long. Between the trimmed V and J ends, which lost 0 bases and 5 bases, there was a span of 15 bases. Germline CDR1 reads SGHNT; CDR2 reads YYREEE (reference sequence). CDR3 sequence reads: CASSLGGGAKDEQYF. DNA for the CDR3: TGTGCCAGCAGCTTGGGAGGGGGGGCGAAGGACGAGCAGTACTTC. The full variable domain, in which reference TRBV5-4 and TRBJ2-7 provide the parts outside the CDR3, is ETGVTQSPTHLIKTRGQQVTLRCSSQSGHNTVSWYQQALGQGPQFIFQYYREEENGRGNFPPRFSGLQFPNYSSELNVNALELDDSALYLCASSLGGGAKDEQYFGPGTRLTVT.

The chain combines TRBV7-2 with TRBJ2-1, with D possibly matching TRBD2 (5 bases). With 1 base removed from V and 12 bases from J, the gap between germline ends came to 19 bases. The CDR3 consists of 15 residues. Germline V CDR1 and CDR2: SGHTA, FQGNSA. This CDR3 is CASSLGGLAAEGQFF. The CDR3 DNA reads as TGTGCCAGCAGCTTAGGCGGGCTAGCAGCTGAAGGGCAGTTCTTC.

This rearrangement joins TRBV28 to TRBJ1-1; D remains ambiguous. Germline loops: CDR1 MDHEN, CDR2 SYDVKM. Trimming pared 8 bases from V and 4 bases from J, leaving 20 bases between. The length of the CDR3 is 15 residues. Here the CDR3 reads CASLPAGGVPTEAFF. The CDR3, as DNA: TGTGCCAGCCTTCCGGCGGGCGGGGTTCCCACTGAAGCTTTCTTT. The full variable domain, in which reference TRBV28 and TRBJ1-1 provide the parts outside the CDR3, is DVKVTQSSRYLVKRTGEKVFLECVQDMDHENMFWYRQDPGLGLRLIYFSYDVKMKEKGDIPEGYSVSREKKERFSLILESASTNQTSMYLCASLPAGGVPTEAFFGQGTRLTVV.

This sequence joins TRBV6-6 and TRBJ1-1; D gene unclear. The CDR3 runs to 13 residues. From germline, CDR1 is MNHNY and CDR2 SVGAGI (reference sequence). Trimming left V 2 bases short and J 0 bases short, with 4 bases between. This chain's CDR3 is CASSYTVNTEAFF. The DNA of the CDR3 is TGTGCCAGCAGTTACACGGTGAACACTGAAGCTTTCTTT.

V gene TRBV6-1 combines with J gene TRBJ1-2, with 7 nucleotides matching TRBD1. The CDR3 runs 15 residues. With V trimmed by 6 bases and J by 5 bases, 12 bases remained unmatched. Germline V gives CDR1 MNHNS, CDR2 SASEGT. In DNA form, the CDR3 reads TGTGCCAGCAGGGCGGGACCAGGGGGAGCTTATGGCTACACCTTC. This sequence encodes CASRAGPGGAYGYTF.

The gene calls are TRBV11-2 and TRBJ1-4; D gene ambiguous. This CDR3 contains 16 residues. Between the trimmed V and J ends, which lost 2 bases and 3 bases, there was a span of 13 bases. Germline-derived CDR1 and CDR2 are SGHAT and FQNNGV. The DNA for the CDR3 is TGTGCCAGCAGCTTAAAGGTCGCAGGCGCTAATGAAAAACTGTTTTTT. Translated, it gives CASSLKVAGANEKLFF.

The V and J genes are TRBV5-1 and TRBJ2-2; D is perhaps TRBD2 (5 bases). The V gene's germline CDR1 is SGHRS and CDR2 YFSETQ. CDR3 size: 15 residues. The V end was cut by 1 base, the J end by 7 bases, with 14 bases between. The CDR3 region is CASSLRTGMVGELFF. The CDR3 DNA reads as TGCGCCAGCAGCTTGCGCACCGGGATGGTCGGGGAGCTGTTTTTT. The full variable domain, in which reference TRBV5-1 and TRBJ2-2 provide the parts outside the CDR3, is KAGVTQTPRYLIKTRGQQVTLSCSPISGHRSVSWYQQTPGQGLQFLFEYFSETQRNKGNFPGRFSGRQFSNSRSEMNVSTLELGDSALYLCASSLRTGMVGELFFGEGSRLTVL.

The CDR3 nucleotides read TGTGCCAGCACCCCCCGGGGGAGGAGGAGGAGCAATCAGCCCCAGCATTTT. Translation gives CASTPRGRRRSNQPQHF. The V and J genes are TRBV28 and TRBJ1-5, with D maybe TRBD1 (5 bases). Germline V gene sequence: CDR1 MDHEN, CDR2 SYDVKM. This CDR3 is 17 amino acids long. V shed 7 bases and J shed 1 base, with 20 bases lying between them.

This chain links TRBV4-1 with TRBJ2-5; a possible D gene is TRBD1 (5 bases). The end of the DNA fits TRBJ2-7 better, so the J call may be wrong. Germline CDR1 is MGHRA and CDR2 is YSYEKL. CDR3 length equals 14 residues. As DNA, the CDR3 is TGCGCCAGCAGCCGGGGCTTCCTTTCCTACGAGCAGTACTTC. Translation: CASSRGFLSYEQYF.

The CDR3, as DNA: TGCGCCAGCAGCCAAGAATTTGGCGCCCAGAGAGCGGGGGGGCGGTACAATGAGCAGTTCTTC. It is translated as CASSQEFGAQRAGGRYNEQFF. This chain uses TRBV4-1 with TRBJ2-1; 10 nucleotides agree with TRBD2. This CDR3 spans 21 amino acids. V gave up 0 bases and J gave up 4 bases; unmatched junction bases: 18. Germline CDR1 and CDR2: MGHRA and YSYEKL.

The chain recombines TRBV28 with TRBJ2-7, with D possibly TRBD2 on 5 matching bases. Germline V gene lookup returns CDR1 MDHEN and CDR2 SYDVKM. The CDR3 covers 17 residues. With 7 bases removed from V and 5 bases from J, the gap between germline ends came to 27 bases. This CDR3 reads CASTTRRKGGGVDEQYF. Written as DNA, the CDR3 is TGTGCCAGCACCACACGAAGGAAGGGTGGAGGTGTCGACGAGCAGTACTTC.

The rearrangement links TRBV6-5 to TRBJ2-7, with 11 bases matching TRBD2. This CDR3 region has 16 residues. With V trimmed by 0 bases and J by 5 bases, 6 bases remained unmatched. Looked up from germline, CDR1 is MNHEY and CDR2 is SVGAGI. This CDR3 is CASSYSRLAGRNEQYF. CDR3 in DNA: TGTGCCAGCAGTTACTCAAGACTAGCGGGGAGGAACGAGCAGTACTTC.

For the CDR3, the DNA is TGCAGCGTCGACCAGGGGGACACTGAAGCTTTCTTT. Its translation: CSVDQGDTEAFF. The rearrangement joins TRBV29-1 to TRBJ1-1; TRBD1 matches 7 bases. The CDR3 is 12 residues long. V was pared by 6 bases and J by 3 bases, with 4 bases of the junction left unmatched. Per germline, CDR1 SQVTM and CDR2 ANQGSEA. The complete variable domain, with remaining parts taken from reference TRBV29-1 and TRBJ1-1, reads SAVISQKPSRDICQRGTSLTIQCQVDSQVTMMFWYRQQPGQSLTLIATANQGSEATYESGFVIDKFPISRPNLTFSTLTVSNMSPEDSSIYLCSVDQGDTEAFFGQGTRLTVV.

This clone was counted once. V and J are TRBV2 and TRBJ2-7; D remains ambiguous. The length of the CDR3 is 13 residues. With 7 bases removed from V and 5 bases from J, the gap between germline ends came to 15 bases. Germline values: CDR1 SNHLY, CDR2 FYNNEI. CDR3 DNA sequence: TGTGCCAGCACTAGAGTGGTGGCGAACGAGCAGTACTTC. This gives the protein CASTRVVANEQYF.

This CDR3 is CASSEVRLGVEQYF. In DNA form, the CDR3 reads TGTGCCAGCAGTGAGGTGCGACTAGGTGTGGAGCAGTACTTC. This sequence joins TRBV2 and TRBJ2-7, with D perhaps TRBD2 (6 bases). The V end was cut by 3 bases, the J end by 7 bases, with 16 bases between. CDR3 size: 14 residues. Looked up from germline, CDR1 is SNHLY and CDR2 is FYNNEI.

In this sample, this clone turned up a few times. The genes are TRBV6-5 and TRBJ2-7; 10 bases line up with TRBD1. Germline V CDR1 and CDR2: MNHEY, SVGAGI. This CDR3 spans 14 amino acids. Unmatched junction bases numbered 3, after V lost 4 bases and J lost 3 bases. CDR3 sequence reads: CASSSDRGLYEQYF. CDR3 nucleotides: TGTGCCAGCAGTTCTGACAGGGGGCTCTACGAGCAGTACTTC.

The chain joins TRBV4-3 to TRBJ2-2; 10 bases line up with TRBD2. This CDR3 region has 18 residues. Unmatched junction bases numbered 10, after V lost 1 base and J lost 5 bases. The V gene's germline CDR1 is LGHNA and CDR2 YSLEER. CDR3 nucleotide sequence: TGCGCCAGCAGCCAAGCCCCCAGCGGGAGGGTAGGAACCGGGGAGCTGTTTTTT. Its translation: CASSQAPSGRVGTGELFF.

A single count supports this clone. The gene calls are TRBV4-1 and TRBJ1-1, with a possible D match to TRBD1 (5 bases). The CDR3 consists of 15 residues. V was shortened by 4 bases and J by 4 bases, with 16 bases between the two germline ends. Germline values: CDR1 MGHRA, CDR2 YSYEKL. The CDR3 sequence is CASSPWGGMGTEAFF. CDR3 DNA sequence: TGCGCCAGCAGCCCCTGGGGCGGAATGGGCACTGAAGCTTTCTTT.

This chain connects TRBV7-2 to TRBJ2-7, with TRBD2 identical over 7 bases. Germline V lookup: CDR1 SGHTA, CDR2 FQGNSA. Losses at the gene ends were 5 bases for V and 1 base for J; bases not matched to a gene: 11. This CDR3 comprises 16 residues. CDR3 protein: CASSTRRQGGSYEQYF. Written as DNA, the CDR3 is TGTGCCAGCAGCACCCGGAGGCAGGGAGGGTCCTACGAGCAGTACTTC. Together with reference TRBV7-2 and TRBJ2-7, the CDR3 gives the full variable domain: GAGVSQSPSNKVTEKGKDVELRCDPISGHTALYWYRQSLGQGLEFLIYFQGNSAPDKSGLPSDRFSAERTGGSVSTLTIQRTQQEDSAVYLCASSTRRQGGSYEQYFGPGTRLTVT.

The chain couples TRBV5-1 to TRBJ2-3; 10 nucleotides align to TRBD1. This CDR3 comprises 15 residues. Germline trimming cut 5 bases from V and 5 bases from J; bases unmatched to any gene: 8. The germline gives CDR1 SGHRS, CDR2 YFSETQ. The CDR3 DNA reads TGCGCCAGCAGTAGACAGGGGGCCGAGGGAGATACGCAGTATTTT. Protein sequence: CASSRQGAEGDTQYF.

This clone was seen only once. The V call is TRBV11-3, the J call TRBJ2-2; D may be TRBD1 (6 bases). Germline-derived CDR1 and CDR2 are SGHNT and YENEEA. The ends were cut back, 4 bases at V and 6 bases at J, with 15 bases in the middle. The CDR3 extends over 15 amino acids. CDR3 loop: CASSSSAQGPGELFF. The DNA for the CDR3 is TGTGCCAGCAGCTCCTCTGCCCAGGGGCCCGGGGAGCTGTTTTTT.

This chain links TRBV18 with TRBJ2-1, with D tentatively TRBD2 (5 bases). The germline V and J ends were trimmed by 3 bases and 3 bases, with 9 bases remaining between them. Germline V lookup: CDR1 KGHSH, CDR2 LQKENI. The CDR3 has 14 amino acids. In nucleotides, the CDR3 is TGTGCCAGCTCACCGCGACGGGACTACAATGAGCAGTTCTTC. It translates to CASSPRRDYNEQFF. The full variable domain, its missing parts supplied by reference TRBV18 and TRBJ2-1, is NAGVMQNPRHLVRRRGQEARLRCSPMKGHSHVYWYRQLPEEGLKFMVYLQKENIIDESGMPKERFSAEFPKEGPSILRIQQVVRGDSAAYFCASSPRRDYNEQFFGPGTRLTVL.

CDR3 DNA sequence: TGTGCCAGCAGTCGCCCGGGAGATAAGAGGCCCTACGAGCAGTACTTC. It codes for CASSRPGDKRPYEQYF. The V call is TRBV28, the J call TRBJ2-7; a possible D gene is TRBD2 (6 bases). This CDR3 is 16 amino acids long. The V gene's germline CDR1 is MDHEN and CDR2 SYDVKM. V lost 5 bases to trimming and J lost 2 bases, with 19 bases between them.

This CDR3 is CASSPSGGKLETQYF. The CDR3 DNA reads as TGTGCCAGCTCACCATCTGGGGGGAAGTTAGAGACCCAGTACTTC. V is TRBV18 and J is TRBJ2-5; possible D gene TRBD2, 6 bases. CDR3 size: 15 residues. Trimming stripped 2 bases from V and 4 bases from J, with 14 bases between. In germline, CDR1 is KGHSH, CDR2 LQKENI. Full variable domain (outside the CDR3, taken from reference TRBV18 and TRBJ2-5): NAGVMQNPRHLVRRRGQEARLRCSPMKGHSHVYWYRQLPEEGLKFMVYLQKENIIDESGMPKERFSAEFPKEGPSILRIQQVVRGDSAAYFCASSPSGGKLETQYFGPGTRLLVL.